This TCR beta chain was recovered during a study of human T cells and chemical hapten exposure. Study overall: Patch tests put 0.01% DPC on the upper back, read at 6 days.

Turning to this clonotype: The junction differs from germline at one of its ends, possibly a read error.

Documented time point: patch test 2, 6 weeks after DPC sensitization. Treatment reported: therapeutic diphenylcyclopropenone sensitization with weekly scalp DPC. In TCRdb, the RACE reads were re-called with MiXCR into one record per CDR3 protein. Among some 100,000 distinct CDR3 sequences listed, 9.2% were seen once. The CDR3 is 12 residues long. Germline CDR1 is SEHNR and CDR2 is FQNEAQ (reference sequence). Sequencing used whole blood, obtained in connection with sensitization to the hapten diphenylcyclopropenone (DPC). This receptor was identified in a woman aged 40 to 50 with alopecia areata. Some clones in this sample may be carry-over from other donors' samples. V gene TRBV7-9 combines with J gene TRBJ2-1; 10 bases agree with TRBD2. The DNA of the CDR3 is TGTGCCAGCAGCCTAGCGGGGGAACTCCAGTTCTTC. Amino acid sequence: CASSLAGELQFF.